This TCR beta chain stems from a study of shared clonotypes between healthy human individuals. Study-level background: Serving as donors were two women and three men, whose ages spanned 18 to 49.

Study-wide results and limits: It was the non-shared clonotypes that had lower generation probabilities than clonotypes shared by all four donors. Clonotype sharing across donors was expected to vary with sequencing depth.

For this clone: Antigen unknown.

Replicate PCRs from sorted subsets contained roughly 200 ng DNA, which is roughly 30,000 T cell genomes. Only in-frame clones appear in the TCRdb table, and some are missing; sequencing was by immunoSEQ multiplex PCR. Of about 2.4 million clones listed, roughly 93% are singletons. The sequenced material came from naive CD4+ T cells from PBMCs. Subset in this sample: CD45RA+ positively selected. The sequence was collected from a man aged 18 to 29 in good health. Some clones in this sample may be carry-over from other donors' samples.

The CDR3 DNA reads as TGTGCCAGCAGCTTAAGAGGGAACTCCTACGAGCAGTACTTC. It codes for CASSLRGNSYEQYF. The chain employs TRBV7-9 and TRBJ2-7; weak D call: TRBD2 (5 bases). CDR3 length: 14 amino acids. Trimming left V 2 bases short and J 0 bases short, with 8 bases between. The germline V gene has CDR1 SEHNR and CDR2 FQNEAQ (reference sequence).